This record concerns one T cell receptor (beta chain) sequence. The repertoire was sequenced with immunoSEQ multiplex PCR; TCRdb's copy has only in-frame clones and lacks some. The table shows 60,000 to 85,000 clones, with roughly 80% occurring only once. The data derive from a study of blood T cell repertoires in COVID-19. Study summary: Both acute and convalescent COVID-19 samples were obtained from the United States, Italy and Spain. Sample material is recorded as cDNA or gDNA derived from T cells, B-cell-depleted T cells, or PBMCs.

V shed 6 bases and J shed 6 bases, with 14 bases lying between them. There are 13 residues in the CDR3. The sequence derives from a man between 65 and 85 years old who had recovered from COVID-19. Sequencing was done on a sample of peripheral blood. J is TRBJ1-2 and V is TRBV12-3 or TRBV12-4; D is ambiguous. CDR3 sequence (DNA): TGTGCCAGCAGCCCCGCGGAAGCAGATGGCTACACCTTC. Its protein product is CASSPAEADGYTF.